These 23 T cell receptor beta chains were all obtained from the same sample, sequenced in a study of neoadjuvant nivolumab and ipilimumab in lung cancer. Assay used: immunoSEQ multiplex PCR; TCRdb lists only in-frame clones, some missing. The sample carries 45,000 to 55,000 clones, around 89% recorded once. The starting material was blood, obtained before neoadjuvant nivolumab, alone or with ipilimumab. The receptor set was obtained from an adult with non-small cell lung cancer. Some clones in this sample may be carry-over from other donors' samples.

Within the sample, this clone is medium-sized (0.01 to 0.1%). The rearrangement uses TRBV20-1 and TRBJ1-1; D remains ambiguous. Germline CDR1 reads DFQATT; CDR2 reads SNEGSKA (reference sequence). V lost 0 bases and J 10 bases, leaving 9 bases between the germline ends. The CDR3 loop spans 11 amino acids. The CDR3 here is CSARDPIRAFF. CDR3 sequence (DNA): TGCAGTGCTAGAGATCCGATTAGAGCTTTCTTT.

This clone was picked up one time. The chain uses TRBV29-1 and TRBJ1-1; D possibly corresponds to TRBD1 (5 bases). Germline values: CDR1 SQVTM, CDR2 ANQGSEA. Trimming removed 6 bases at V and 5 bases at J, with 13 bases between. This CDR3 is built from 12 residues. The DNA of the CDR3 is TGCAGCGTCCTCATGGGGCGGACTGAAGCTTTCTTT. Its protein product is CSVLMGRTEAFF.

The genes are TRBV18 and TRBJ1-3; D is ambiguous. The CDR3 extends over 17 amino acids. The germline CDR1 and CDR2 sequences are KGHSH and LQKENI. V lost 4 bases and J 0 bases, leaving 16 bases between the germline ends. The CDR3 here is CASSRTAAGDSGNTIYF. Written as DNA, the CDR3 is TGTGCCAGCTCACGGACGGCCGCGGGAGACTCTGGAAACACCATATATTTT.

The rearrangement uses TRBV7-3 and TRBJ2-7; 9 bases fit TRBD1. CDR3 length: 14 residues. Germline V gene data show CDR1 as SGHTA and CDR2 as FQGTGA. With 11 bases clipped from V and 2 bases from J, the junction kept 10 bases outside the gene matches. CDR3 sequence: CALSPRDRAYEQYF. CDR3 coding DNA: TGTGCCCTCTCCCCCCGGGACAGGGCCTACGAGCAGTACTTC. The entire variable domain, with the rest obtained from reference TRBV7-3 and TRBJ2-7, is as follows: GAGVSQTPSNKVTEKGKYVELRCDPISGHTALYWYRQSLGQGPEFLIYFQGTGAADDSGLPNDRFFAVRPEGSVSTLKIQRTERGDSAVYLCALSPRDRAYEQYFGPGTRLTVT.

The genes are TRBV27 and TRBJ2-7; D not resolved. Germline loops: CDR1 MNHEY, CDR2 SMNVEV (reference sequence). Trimming shortened V by 3 bases and J by 4 bases, and 1 base separated the two germline ends. This CDR3 region has 10 residues. The CDR3 loop is CASSLYEQYF. The CDR3 coding sequence is TGTGCCAGCAGTTTGTACGAGCAGTACTTC.

The V call is TRBV5-1, the J call TRBJ2-1, with 10 positions matching TRBD1. The CDR3 extends over 14 amino acids. Per germline, CDR1 SGHRS and CDR2 YFSETQ. V gave up 4 bases and J gave up 8 bases; unmatched junction bases: 6. The CDR3: CASSPGQGTDEQFF. The CDR3 region has the DNA TGCGCCAGCAGCCCGGGACAGGGGACCGATGAGCAGTTCTTC. The variable domain in full, with the rest retrieved from reference TRBV5-1 and TRBJ2-1, is KAGVTQTPRYLIKTRGQQVTLSCSPISGHRSVSWYQQTPGQGLQFLFEYFSETQRNKGNFPGRFSGRQFSNSRSEMNVSTLELGDSALYLCASSPGQGTDEQFFGPGTRLTVL.

The chain has TRBV30 and TRBJ2-1, with 7 bases identical to TRBD1. CDR1 and CDR2 (germline): GTSNPN, SVGIG (reference sequence). This CDR3 has 12 amino acids. V lost 4 bases and J lost 6; bases outside the gene matches: 3. The CDR3: CAWTQGVNEQFF. DNA for the CDR3: TGTGCCTGGACCCAGGGGGTCAATGAGCAGTTCTTC.

The chain carries TRBV7-3 and TRBJ1-2; D ambiguous. CDR3 length: 13 amino acids. Per the germline V gene, CDR1 is SGHTA and CDR2 is FQGTGA. V was cut by 3 bases and J by 5 bases, with 10 bases left in between. The CDR3 region is CASSFGPEYGYTF. In nucleotides, the CDR3 is TGTGCCAGCAGCTTCGGACCCGAATATGGCTACACCTTC.

The chain couples TRBV4-3 to TRBJ2-1, with TRBD2 matching 9 bases. The ends lost 0 bases at V and 4 bases at J; junction bases unmatched: 4. CDR1 and CDR2 from the germline V gene are LGHNA and YSLEER. CDR3 length equals 16 residues. CDR3 nucleotide sequence: TGCGCCAGCAGCCAAGACGGCGGGGGGGCTTACAATGAGCAGTTCTTC. This gives the protein CASSQDGGGAYNEQFF.

This chain links TRBV15 with TRBJ2-3; 7 bases match TRBD1. The CDR3 has 13 amino acids. Trimming removed 5 bases from V and 6 bases from J; junction bases left unmatched: 5. Germline V gene sequence: CDR1 LNHNV, CDR2 YYDKDF (reference sequence). The CDR3 is CATSGQAGDTQYF. The CDR3, as DNA: TGTGCCACCAGCGGACAGGCTGGGGATACGCAGTATTTT. Variable domain in full (rest from reference TRBV15 and TRBJ2-3): DAMVIQNPRYQVTQFGKPVTLSCSQTLNHNVMYWYQQKSSQAPKLLFHYYDKDFNNEADTPDNFQSRRPNTSFCFLDIRSPGLGDTAMYLCATSGQAGDTQYFGPGTRLTVL.

The gene calls are TRBV25-1 and TRBJ1-5; possibly TRBD1 for D (6 bases). The CDR3 is 16 residues long. Trimming left V 6 bases short and J 1 base short, with 16 bases between. Germline-derived CDR1 and CDR2 are MGHDK and SYGVNS. The CDR3 DNA reads as TGTGCCAGCAGCCCGAGGGCGGGGGCGAGCAATCAGCCCCAGCATTTT. As protein: CASSPRAGASNQPQHF.

This chain joins TRBV18 and TRBJ1-3, with TRBD1 matching 7 bases. The V segment lost 5 bases and the J segment 4 bases; nucleotides outside the gene matches: 2. Germline values: CDR1 KGHSH, CDR2 LQKENI. The CDR3 spans 13 residues. DNA of the CDR3: TGTGCCAGCTCATCGGGACAGGGAAACACCATATATTTT. It is translated as CASSSGQGNTIYF.

The rearrangement joins TRBV7-9 to TRBJ2-6, with no clear D. CDR3 length: 18 amino acids. V shed 1 base and J shed 0 bases, with 13 bases lying between them. Per germline, CDR1 SEHNR and CDR2 FQNEAQ (reference sequence). In nucleotides, the CDR3 is TGTGCCAGCAGCTTAGTATCAGTGGTGGCCTCTGGGGCCAACGTCCTGACTTTC. Translation gives CASSLVSVVASGANVLTF.

This sequence joins TRBV2 and TRBJ2-7, with D unresolved. Germline-derived CDR1 and CDR2 are SNHLY and FYNNEI. V gave up 5 bases and J gave up 3 bases, with 5 bases separating them. The length of the CDR3 is 11 residues. Here the CDR3 reads CASSTYYEQYF. The DNA of the CDR3 is TGTGCCAGCAGTACATACTACGAGCAGTACTTC.

The V gene is TRBV7-8, the J gene TRBJ2-3; the D is unclear. V was clipped by 6 bases and J by 0 bases, with 10 bases between them. The CDR3 contains 14 residues. Germline V gene data show CDR1 as SGHVS and CDR2 as FQNEAQ. CDR3 bases: TGTGCCAGCAGTAAGATTCCTAGCACAGATACGCAGTATTTT. Its translation is CASSKIPSTDTQYF.

V and J are TRBV11-2 and TRBJ2-6; D remains ambiguous. The CDR3 is 15 residues long. The V end lost 5 bases, the J end lost 0 bases, and 8 bases lay between the germline ends. Per the germline V gene, CDR1 is SGHAT and CDR2 is FQNNGV. The CDR3 DNA reads as TGTGCCAGCAGCAAAAGTACCTCTGGGGCCAACGTCCTGACTTTC. Its translation: CASSKSTSGANVLTF.

The rearrangement links TRBV2 to TRBJ1-2; D is uncertain. V lost 3 bases and J 9 bases, leaving 5 bases between the germline ends. Per germline, CDR1 SNHLY and CDR2 FYNNEI. The CDR3 totals 10 residues. CDR3 DNA sequence: TGTGCCAGCAGTGACGGGAGCTACACCTTC. Its translation: CASSDGSYTF.

CDR3 in DNA: TGTGCCAGCTCACCACGGGACCTCCCGAACACTGAAGCTTTCTTT. Translation: CASSPRDLPNTEAFF. The chain combines TRBV18 with TRBJ1-1; D is possibly TRBD1 (5 bases). CDR1 is KGHSH, CDR2 LQKENI, per germline. This CDR3 has 15 amino acids. V was pared by 1 base and J by 1 base, with 10 bases between. Full variable domain (missing parts from reference TRBV18 and TRBJ1-1): NAGVMQNPRHLVRRRGQEARLRCSPMKGHSHVYWYRQLPEEGLKFMVYLQKENIIDESGMPKERFSAEFPKEGPSILRIQQVVRGDSAAYFCASSPRDLPNTEAFFGQGTRLTVV.

The chain recombines TRBV2 with TRBJ2-4; 13 bases are shared with TRBD2. The CDR3 spans 18 residues. The V and J ends lost 4 bases and 0 bases, in that order; junction bases with no gene match: 6. Germline V gives CDR1 SNHLY, CDR2 FYNNEI. Here the CDR3 DNA reads TGTGCCAGCAGTGGACTAGCGGGAGGAACTCTAGCCAAAAACATTCAGTACTTC. It is translated as CASSGLAGGTLAKNIQYF.

This rearrangement joins TRBV2 to TRBJ2-7; a weak D match, TRBD2 (6 bases). CDR1 is SNHLY and CDR2 is FYNNEI in the germline V gene. This CDR3 is built from 16 residues. V lost 6 bases, J lost 0 bases, and 18 bases lay in between. Here the CDR3 reads CASRDPSDYSSYEQYF. The CDR3 DNA reads TGTGCCAGCAGGGATCCTAGCGACTATTCCTCCTACGAGCAGTACTTC.

The count of this clone is one. The rearrangement links TRBV6-4 to TRBJ1-2; 8 bases match TRBD1. The length of the CDR3 is 13 residues. The germline gives CDR1 MRHNA, CDR2 SNTAGT. The V and J ends lost 5 bases and 8 bases, in that order; junction bases with no gene match: 7. In DNA, the CDR3 is TGTGCCAGCAGTTGGGACAGGCAGCGAGGCTACACCTTC. This encodes CASSWDRQRGYTF.

This rearrangement joins TRBV6-1 to TRBJ2-6; D is perhaps TRBD2 (5 bases). Looked up from germline, CDR1 is MNHNS and CDR2 is SASEGT. This CDR3 spans 18 amino acids. V dropped 1 base and J dropped 1 base, with 14 bases sitting between them. CDR3 DNA sequence: TGTGCCAGCAGTGAAGTTGGGTGGGGAGCGTCTGGGGCCAACGTCCTGACTTTC. The encoded protein is CASSEVGWGASGANVLTF.

The sample holds a few counts of this clone. This chain uses TRBV5-3 with TRBJ2-1, with 7 bases identical to TRBD2. TRBV5-3 is sorted into the ORF group, with uncertain function. The CDR3 runs 18 residues. V lost 0 bases and J lost 5; bases outside the gene matches: 14. CDR3 in amino acids: CARSLVIAGAGEDNEQFF. CDR3 coding DNA: TGTGCCAGAAGCTTGGTGATCGCCGGGGCGGGAGAGGACAATGAGCAGTTCTTC.